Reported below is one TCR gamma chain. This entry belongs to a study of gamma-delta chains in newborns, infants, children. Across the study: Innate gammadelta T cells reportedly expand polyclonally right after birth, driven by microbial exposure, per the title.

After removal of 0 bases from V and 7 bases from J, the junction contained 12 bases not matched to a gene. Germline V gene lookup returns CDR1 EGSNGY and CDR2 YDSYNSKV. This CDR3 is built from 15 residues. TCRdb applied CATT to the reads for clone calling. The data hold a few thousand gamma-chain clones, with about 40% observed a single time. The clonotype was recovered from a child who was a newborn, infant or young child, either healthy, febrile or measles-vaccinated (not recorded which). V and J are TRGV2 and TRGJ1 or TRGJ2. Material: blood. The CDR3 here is CATWDGRGVKYKKLF. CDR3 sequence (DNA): TGTGCCACCTGGGACGGGCGAGGAGTAAAATATAAGAAACTCTTT.